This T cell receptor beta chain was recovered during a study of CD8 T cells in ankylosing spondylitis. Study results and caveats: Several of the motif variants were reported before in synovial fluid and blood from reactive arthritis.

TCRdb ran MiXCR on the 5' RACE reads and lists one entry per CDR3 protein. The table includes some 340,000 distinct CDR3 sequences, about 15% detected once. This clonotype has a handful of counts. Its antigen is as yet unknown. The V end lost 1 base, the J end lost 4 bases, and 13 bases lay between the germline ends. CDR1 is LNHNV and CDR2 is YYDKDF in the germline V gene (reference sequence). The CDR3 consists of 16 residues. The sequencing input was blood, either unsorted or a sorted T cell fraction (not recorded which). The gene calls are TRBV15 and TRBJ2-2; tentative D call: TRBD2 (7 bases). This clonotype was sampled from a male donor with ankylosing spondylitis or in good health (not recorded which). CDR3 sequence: CATSRGGGRSTGELFF. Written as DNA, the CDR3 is TGTGCCACCAGCAGAGGGGGGGGGCGGAGCACCGGGGAGCTGTTTTTT. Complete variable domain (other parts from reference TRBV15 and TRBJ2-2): DAMVIQNPRYQVTQFGKPVTLSCSQTLNHNVMYWYQQKSSQAPKLLFHYYDKDFNNEADTPDNFQSRRPNTSFCFLDIRSPGLGDTAMYLCATSRGGGRSTGELFFGEGSRLTVL.